The subject of this entry is one T cell receptor (beta chain). The antigen is unknown. Deletions cut 1 base from V and 7 bases from J, with 13 bases between. CDR3 length: 15 residues. The germline CDR1 and CDR2 sequences are MGHRA and YSYEKL. The data were taken from a study of cytomegalovirus exposure and HLA in healthy donors. Using immunoSEQ multiplex PCR, the repertoire was profiled, and TCRdb retains in-frame clones only, with some absent. The repertoire holds more than 200,000 clones, roughly 87% seen once, with around 12% in the top ten. From the 120-subject validation cohort, which was separate from the roughly 680-subject first cohort, the donors were drawn. General study findings and limits: Clusters of TCRs from the first cohort tended to co-occur in the 120 or so validation repertoires (as a later analysis found). Among TCR beta chains, those listed as cytomegalovirus-associated numbered some 160.

The chain is built from TRBV4-1 and TRBJ1-4; no firm D call. The sample was PBMCs. The sequence was obtained from a man younger than 30 in good health and CMV-seropositive. CDR3 residues: CASSQGYVGGEKLFF. DNA of the CDR3: TGCGCCAGCAGCCAAGGTTACGTGGGCGGTGAAAAACTGTTTTTT.